This is a list of T cell receptor beta chains from one sample in a study of CD8 T cells in ankylosing spondylitis. TCRdb used MiXCR to reprocess the 5' RACE reads, holding one entry per CDR3 protein. The repertoire holds approximately 300,000 distinct CDR3 sequences, around 20% seen once, with less than 9% in the top ten. Material for sequencing was blood, either unsorted or a sorted T cell fraction (not recorded which). These receptors all stem from a male donor with ankylosing spondylitis or in good health (not recorded which). The CDR3 runs from the conserved cysteine through the conserved F or W. The D gene is left open where the match is weak. The size of a clone is reported for some rows only, either as once, few or many, or as a class for expanded clones.

v_call: TRBV20-1; d_call: TRBD2; j_call: TRBJ2-2; clone_size: .; cdr3_nt: TGCAGTGCTAGAGAAACCGGGACTACTATAACCGGGGAGCTGTTTTTT; cdr3_aa: CSARETGTTITGELFF
v_call: TRBV7-2; d_call: .; j_call: TRBJ2-4; clone_size: .; cdr3_nt: TGTGCCAGCAGCTCACCCCACAGGGACCCGGCCAAAAACATTCAGTACTTC; cdr3_aa: CASSSPHRDPAKNIQYF
v_call: TRBV7-6; d_call: .; j_call: TRBJ1-2; clone_size: .; cdr3_nt: TGTGCCAGCAGCCCACAGGAAGGGTTTGGCTACACCTTC; cdr3_aa: CASSPQEGFGYTF
v_call: TRBV7-3; d_call: TRBD2; j_call: TRBJ2-1; clone_size: .; cdr3_nt: TGTGCCAGCAGCTTCACCGGGACTAGCGGGAGGAACGACAATGAGCAGTTCTTC; cdr3_aa: CASSFTGTSGRNDNEQFF
v_call: TRBV27; d_call: TRBD2; j_call: TRBJ2-3; clone_size: few; cdr3_nt: TGTGCCAGCAGGCCGACCGCGGGAGCAGAGGCAGATACGCAGTATTTT; cdr3_aa: CASRPTAGAEADTQYF
v_call: TRBV20-1; d_call: .; j_call: TRBJ1-4; clone_size: few; cdr3_nt: TGCAGTGCTAGAGACCCGACAAAAACTAATGAAAAACTGTTTTTT; cdr3_aa: CSARDPTKTNEKLFF
v_call: TRBV7-8; d_call: TRBD2; j_call: TRBJ2-2; clone_size: few; cdr3_nt: TGTGCCAGCAGCCCCCGCTGGGGGGAGGGCGGCACCGGGGAGCTGTTTTTT; cdr3_aa: CASSPRWGEGGTGELFF
v_call: TRBV24-1; d_call: .; j_call: TRBJ2-2; clone_size: few; cdr3_nt: TGTGCCACCAGTGGGGACCAGTGGGGATTCGCGAACACCGGGGAGCTGTTTTTT; cdr3_aa: CATSGDQWGFANTGELFF
v_call: TRBV29-1; d_call: .; j_call: TRBJ2-2; clone_size: few; cdr3_nt: TGCAGCGTTGAGACAGGTCGAGGGGCCACCGGGGAGCTGTTTTTT; cdr3_aa: CSVETGRGATGELFF
v_call: TRBV28; d_call: .; j_call: TRBJ2-5; clone_size: .; cdr3_nt: TGTGCCAGCAGTTTACGCTCCCCAGAGACCCAGTACTTC; cdr3_aa: CASSLRSPETQYF
v_call: TRBV30; d_call: .; j_call: TRBJ1-2; clone_size: .; cdr3_nt: TGTGCCTGGAGTAAACGGGACATCTCAAAGAGCTATGGCTACACCTTC; cdr3_aa: CAWSKRDISKSYGYTF
v_call: TRBV20-1; d_call: TRBD1; j_call: TRBJ2-6; clone_size: many; cdr3_nt: TGCAGTGCAAGACAGGGGAGCACTGGGGCCAACGTCCTGACTTTC; cdr3_aa: CSARQGSTGANVLTF
v_call: TRBV12-3/TRBV12-4; d_call: TRBD2; j_call: TRBJ2-2; clone_size: .; cdr3_nt: TGTGCCAGCACACTAGCGGGGGGGCCCACCGGGGAGCTGTTTTTT; cdr3_aa: CASTLAGGPTGELFF
v_call: TRBV20-1; d_call: TRBD2; j_call: TRBJ2-5; clone_size: .; cdr3_nt: TGCAGTGCTAGCCGACTAGCGGGAGGGCGCCAAGAGGCCCAGTACTTC; cdr3_aa: CSASRLAGGRQEAQYF
v_call: TRBV7-8; d_call: .; j_call: TRBJ2-4; clone_size: many; cdr3_nt: TGTGCCAGCAGCCCAAGACGGGACGGAATGAACATTCAGTACTTC; cdr3_aa: CASSPRRDGMNIQYF
v_call: TRBV5-1; d_call: .; j_call: TRBJ1-2; clone_size: few; cdr3_nt: TGCGCCAGCAGCTTGATTGGACAGAACTATGGCTACACCTTC; cdr3_aa: CASSLIGQNYGYTF
v_call: TRBV20-1; d_call: .; j_call: TRBJ1-3; clone_size: .; cdr3_nt: TGCAGTGCTATCCCACTGGGAAGGTTTGCTGGAAACACCATATATTTT; cdr3_aa: CSAIPLGRFAGNTIYF
v_call: TRBV6-1; d_call: TRBD2; j_call: TRBJ2-2; clone_size: few; cdr3_nt: TGTGCCAGCAGGCAGACTAGCGGGTTAGGAACCGGGGAGCTGTTTTTT; cdr3_aa: CASRQTSGLGTGELFF
v_call: TRBV20-1; d_call: TRBD1; j_call: TRBJ1-2; clone_size: .; cdr3_nt: TGCAGTGCCGAGGGACAGGCAGACTATGGCTACACCTTC; cdr3_aa: CSAEGQADYGYTF
v_call: TRBV6-2/TRBV6-3; d_call: TRBD1; j_call: TRBJ1-1; clone_size: .; cdr3_nt: TGTGCCAGCAGTGCCAGGGGGCAGAACACTGAAGCTTTCTTT; cdr3_aa: CASSARGQNTEAFF
v_call: TRBV5-1; d_call: .; j_call: TRBJ2-2; clone_size: many; cdr3_nt: TGCGCCAGCAGCCTGGTAGTGGGAACGGCCGGGGAGCTGTTTTTT; cdr3_aa: CASSLVVGTAGELFF
v_call: TRBV29-1; d_call: .; j_call: TRBJ2-1; clone_size: few; cdr3_nt: TGCAGCGTTGAAGGTCGGGAATCCTACAATGAGCAGTTCTTC; cdr3_aa: CSVEGRESYNEQFF
v_call: TRBV12-3/TRBV12-4; d_call: TRBD1; j_call: TRBJ1-1; clone_size: few; cdr3_nt: TGTGCCAGCACCGGGGACAGGGGGAACACTGAAGCTTTCTTT; cdr3_aa: CASTGDRGNTEAFF
v_call: TRBV7-9; d_call: .; j_call: TRBJ1-3; clone_size: many; cdr3_nt: TGTGCCAGCAGCTTAGGAGGGGCTGGAAACACCATATATTTT; cdr3_aa: CASSLGGAGNTIYF
v_call: TRBV5-1; d_call: .; j_call: TRBJ2-6; clone_size: few; cdr3_nt: TGCGCCAGCAGCTTGGCCGGTGGCGGGGCCAACGTCCTGACTTTC; cdr3_aa: CASSLAGGGANVLTF
v_call: TRBV28; d_call: TRBD2; j_call: TRBJ2-4; clone_size: .; cdr3_nt: TGTGCCAGCAGTTCATTCACTAGCGGGATTTTGGGAAACATTCAGTACTTC; cdr3_aa: CASSSFTSGILGNIQYF
v_call: TRBV20-1; d_call: .; j_call: TRBJ1-4; clone_size: few; cdr3_nt: TGCAGTACCAGCGTGAATGAAAAACTGTTTTTT; cdr3_aa: CSTSVNEKLFF
v_call: TRBV28; d_call: .; j_call: TRBJ2-1; clone_size: few; cdr3_nt: TGTGCCAGCAGTTTAGACTATGGGGGGCACAATGAGCAGTTCTTC; cdr3_aa: CASSLDYGGHNEQFF
v_call: TRBV30; d_call: TRBD1; j_call: TRBJ2-3; clone_size: .; cdr3_nt: TGTGCCTGGAGTCCACCAATCGGACAGGGCAGCACAGATACGCAGTATTTT; cdr3_aa: CAWSPPIGQGSTDTQYF
v_call: TRBV7-6; d_call: .; j_call: TRBJ1-5; clone_size: few; cdr3_nt: TGTGCCAGCAGCTTAGCTCAGAATCAGCCCCAGCATTTT; cdr3_aa: CASSLAQNQPQHF
v_call: TRBV27; d_call: TRBD1; j_call: TRBJ2-1; clone_size: .; cdr3_nt: TGTGCCACCATGAGGTGGACAGGGCAAAACAATGAGCAGTTCTTC; cdr3_aa: CATMRWTGQNNEQFF
v_call: TRBV20-1; d_call: TRBD2; j_call: TRBJ2-1; clone_size: few; cdr3_nt: TGCAGTGCGGGACTAGCGGGCCTTGAGCAGTTCTTC; cdr3_aa: CSAGLAGLEQFF
v_call: TRBV28; d_call: TRBD2; j_call: TRBJ2-3; clone_size: .; cdr3_nt: TGTGCCAGCAGTTTATTCGCCTATACTGCCAGCGGGAGGACAGATACGCAGTATTTT; cdr3_aa: CASSLFAYTASGRTDTQYF
v_call: TRBV14; d_call: .; j_call: TRBJ2-5; clone_size: .; cdr3_nt: TGTGCCAGCAGCCAAGTCCAGGGTAGCTGGGAGACCCAGTACTTC; cdr3_aa: CASSQVQGSWETQYF
v_call: TRBV12-3/TRBV12-4; d_call: TRBD1; j_call: TRBJ1-2; clone_size: few; cdr3_nt: TGTGCCAGCAGTTTCGACAGGGGGAACGGCTACACCTTC; cdr3_aa: CASSFDRGNGYTF
v_call: TRBV4-2; d_call: TRBD2; j_call: TRBJ2-1; clone_size: few; cdr3_nt: TGTGCCAGCAGCCAGGGGCGGGGGGGAAGAACGGAGCAGTTCTTC; cdr3_aa: CASSQGRGGRTEQFF
v_call: TRBV13; d_call: .; j_call: TRBJ2-1; clone_size: few; cdr3_nt: TGTGCCAGCAGCTTAGGTTCAGGGAGTCCCATGAGGAATGAGCAGTTCTTC; cdr3_aa: CASSLGSGSPMRNEQFF
v_call: TRBV7-8; d_call: .; j_call: TRBJ1-2; clone_size: .; cdr3_nt: TGTGCCAGCAGCCCACGCGACAGACACTATGGCTACACCTTC; cdr3_aa: CASSPRDRHYGYTF
v_call: TRBV18; d_call: TRBD2; j_call: TRBJ2-1; clone_size: .; cdr3_nt: TGTGCCAGCTCACTAGCGGGAGCGAGTAATGAGCAGTTCTTC; cdr3_aa: CASSLAGASNEQFF
v_call: TRBV12-3/TRBV12-4; d_call: .; j_call: TRBJ1-5; clone_size: .; cdr3_nt: TGTGCCAGCAGTCCTGTCGGGATAATCGAGGGCAATCAGCCCCAGCATTTT; cdr3_aa: CASSPVGIIEGNQPQHF
v_call: TRBV20-1; d_call: .; j_call: TRBJ2-1; clone_size: .; cdr3_nt: TGCAGTGCTAGACTACCTAGCTCCTACAATGAGCAGTTCTTC; cdr3_aa: CSARLPSSYNEQFF
v_call: TRBV5-5; d_call: TRBD1; j_call: TRBJ2-2; clone_size: .; cdr3_nt: TGTGCCAGCAGCTCCACAGGGGGGACAGGTCGCCGGGAGCTGTTTTTT; cdr3_aa: CASSSTGGTGRRELFF
v_call: TRBV5-1; d_call: TRBD2; j_call: TRBJ2-3; clone_size: .; cdr3_nt: TGCGCCAGCAGCTTGGTCGGGACTAGAGGTACAGATACGCAGTATTTT; cdr3_aa: CASSLVGTRGTDTQYF
v_call: TRBV10-3; d_call: .; j_call: TRBJ2-3; clone_size: .; cdr3_nt: TGTGCCATCAGTGACGTTACCGATACGCAGTATTTT; cdr3_aa: CAISDVTDTQYF
v_call: TRBV29-1; d_call: .; j_call: TRBJ1-4; clone_size: .; cdr3_nt: TGCAGCGGCTCGGATGGGGAAAAACTGTTTTTT; cdr3_aa: CSGSDGEKLFF
v_call: TRBV2; d_call: TRBD2; j_call: TRBJ2-1; clone_size: .; cdr3_nt: TGTGCCAGCAGTGAACTAGCGGCCTACAATGAGCAGTTCTTC; cdr3_aa: CASSELAAYNEQFF
v_call: TRBV4-1; d_call: .; j_call: TRBJ1-6; clone_size: .; cdr3_nt: TGCGCCAGCAGCCAGGTGACACTTATGAGCTCCTATAATTCACCCCTCCACTTT; cdr3_aa: CASSQVTLMSSYNSPLHF
v_call: TRBV5-1; d_call: .; j_call: TRBJ2-5; clone_size: few; cdr3_nt: TGCGCCAGCAGCTTCGGCAGGGGATTTGGACGAGAGACCCAGTACTTC; cdr3_aa: CASSFGRGFGRETQYF
v_call: TRBV5-1; d_call: .; j_call: TRBJ2-1; clone_size: many; cdr3_nt: TGTGCCAGCAGCCCGGACAGCTACAATGAGCAGTTCTTC; cdr3_aa: CASSPDSYNEQFF
v_call: TRBV20-1; d_call: .; j_call: TRBJ1-1; clone_size: .; cdr3_nt: TGCAGTGCTGGCGAGACAGGATGGGACACTGAAGCTTTCTTT; cdr3_aa: CSAGETGWDTEAFF
v_call: TRBV7-9; d_call: .; j_call: TRBJ1-4; clone_size: once; cdr3_nt: TGTGCCAGCAGCTTAGCGCAGGGTAATGAAAAACTGTTTTTT; cdr3_aa: CASSLAQGNEKLFF
v_call: TRBV6-1; d_call: .; j_call: TRBJ2-5; clone_size: few; cdr3_nt: TGTGCCAGCAGTGAAGCGTTGACTTCTAGCGCCCAGTTTAAGACCCAGTACTTC; cdr3_aa: CASSEALTSSAQFKTQYF
v_call: TRBV29-1; d_call: .; j_call: TRBJ1-5; clone_size: few; cdr3_nt: TGCAGCGTTTCAGGGGATCGGGGCAATCAGCCCCAGCATTTT; cdr3_aa: CSVSGDRGNQPQHF
v_call: TRBV6-5; d_call: .; j_call: TRBJ1-1; clone_size: many; cdr3_nt: TGTGCCAGCAGATTAGGAGACCAAGCTTTCTTT; cdr3_aa: CASRLGDQAFF
v_call: TRBV12-3/TRBV12-4; d_call: TRBD1; j_call: TRBJ2-1; clone_size: .; cdr3_nt: TGTGCCAGCAGAACGACAGGGGGCTCCTACAATGAGCAGTTCTTC; cdr3_aa: CASRTTGGSYNEQFF
v_call: TRBV12-3/TRBV12-4; d_call: TRBD1; j_call: TRBJ1-6; clone_size: few; cdr3_nt: TGTGCCAGCAGTTGGGTTTCGACAGGGACCTATAATTCACCCCTCCACTTT; cdr3_aa: CASSWVSTGTYNSPLHF
v_call: TRBV11-2; d_call: .; j_call: TRBJ2-1; clone_size: .; cdr3_nt: TGTGCCAGCAGCTTAGCTGGTAGTTTTTTCAATGAGCAGTTCTTC; cdr3_aa: CASSLAGSFFNEQFF